This T cell receptor beta chain was recorded in a study of blood T cell repertoires in COVID-19. For the study at large: Samples of COVID-19 (acute and convalescent) were obtained from the United States, Italy and Spain.

The CDR3 covers 13 residues. Germline V gene lookup returns CDR1 SGHKS and CDR2 YYEKEE (reference sequence). With 9 bases clipped from V and 5 bases from J, the junction kept 7 bases outside the gene matches. As processed by the authors: Cell counts per sample came from amplifying reference gene primers. Here immunoSEQ multiplex PCR was the method, and the copy in TCRdb shows in-frame clones only, minus some. D and trimming come from the DNA, and the V and J calls and clone size come from that table. The sample lists approximately 210,000 clones, under 90% occurring once. The chain employs TRBV5-5 and TRBJ2-5; TRBD1 matches at 10 bases. The TCR was taken from a woman between 40 and 55 years old with active or convalescent COVID-19. Specimen: peripheral blood. The CDR3 DNA is TGTGCCACCGCGACAGGGGGCGTTGAGACCCAGTACTTC. Its protein product is CATATGGVETQYF.